This T cell receptor (beta chain) is drawn from a study of regulatory T cells in long-lasting Graves disease. Only a few counts were recorded for this clonotype. Its specificity is unknown. Germline V lookup: CDR1 MDHEN, CDR2 SYDVKM. This CDR3 has 13 amino acids. V was pared by 9 bases and J by 3 bases, with 14 bases between. As for time point: persistent/refractory GD, antithyroid drugs over 5 years with positive TRAb. With RNA extracted from PBMCs as input, the TCR library was made. Combining iRepertoire HTBI primers with Arm-PCR of CDR3 regions, the authors built TCR beta libraries. TCRdb fed the multiplex PCR reads into MiXCR, producing one record per CDR3 protein. Among a few hundred thousand distinct CDR3 sequences listed, around 24% were seen once. Study-level findings and limits: The study found persistent patients shared more public clonotypes (roughly 2,800) than new patients (over 850). Persistent Graves' patients showed reduced TCR diversity versus newly diagnosed patients. There was favoring of TRBV28, TRBJ1-2 and TRBJ2-5 in persistent disease. Possibly, too few samples lowered accuracy.

The source material was peripheral blood mononuclear cells (PBMCs), sampled when the disease was refractory, from a patient treated with antithyroid drugs. The chain is built from TRBV28 and TRBJ1-1; possible D gene TRBD1, 6 bases. This TCR derives from a female donor with Graves disease. The CDR3 loop reads CASIKGGYTEAFF. CDR3 bases: TGTGCCAGTATAAAAGGGGGGTACACTGAAGCTTTCTTT.